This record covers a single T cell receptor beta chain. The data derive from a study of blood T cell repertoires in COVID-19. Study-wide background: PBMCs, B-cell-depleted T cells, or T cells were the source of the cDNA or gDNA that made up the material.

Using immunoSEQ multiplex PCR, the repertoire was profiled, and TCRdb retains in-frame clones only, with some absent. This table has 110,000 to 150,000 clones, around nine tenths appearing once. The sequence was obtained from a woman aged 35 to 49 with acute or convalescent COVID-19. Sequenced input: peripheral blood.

The CDR3 loop reads CAISESTGGPYTEAFF. As DNA, the CDR3 is TGTGCCATCAGTGAGTCCACAGGGGGCCCTTACACTGAAGCTTTCTTT. The chain couples TRBV10-3 to TRBJ1-1; 9 bases agree with TRBD1. V lost 0 bases, J lost 3 bases, and 5 bases stayed unmatched. This CDR3 is 16 amino acids long. Germline CDR1 ENHRY, CDR2 SYGVKD.